These 21 T cell receptor beta chains were sequenced from one sample in a study of blood T cell repertoires in COVID-19. Clones were sequenced by immunoSEQ multiplex PCR, and TCRdb holds only the in-frame ones, with some missing. The sample lists roughly 330,000 clones, around 87% occurring once. The sequencing sample was made of PBMCs or T cells enriched from blood (not recorded which). Source of these receptors: a woman in her twenties or thirties who had recovered from COVID-19.

The chain recombines TRBV7-6 with TRBJ2-1, with D perhaps matching TRBD1 (5 bases). Germline lookup yields CDR1 SGHVS and CDR2 FNYEAQ. This CDR3 is 15 amino acids long. V lost 4 bases, J lost 1 base, and 11 bases lay in between. For the CDR3, the DNA is TGTGCCAGCAGCTCGTCCCAGGGTTCCTACAATGAGCAGTTCTTC. Translating it yields CASSSSQGSYNEQFF.

The chain has TRBV7-9 and TRBJ2-1, with 8 nucleotides matching TRBD1. The germline V gene has CDR1 SEHNR and CDR2 FQNEAQ (reference sequence). The CDR3 has 15 residues. V shed 5 bases, J shed 9 bases, and the junction held 12 bases outside the gene matches. CDR3 sequence (DNA): TGTGCCAGCAGCAAGCACAGGGGGACCTCACCTGAGCAGTTCTTC. Its translation is CASSKHRGTSPEQFF.

The V gene is TRBV29-1, the J gene TRBJ2-1, with D possibly being TRBD2 (6 bases). The germline V and J ends were trimmed by 6 bases and 2 bases, with 11 bases remaining between them. This CDR3 comprises 13 residues. CDR1 and CDR2 from the germline V gene are SQVTM and ANQGSEA. The CDR3 bases are TGCAGCGTGACCCCGGGGGCCTACAATGAGCAGTTCTTC. This encodes CSVTPGAYNEQFF.

The chain couples TRBV5-5 to TRBJ1-5; D gene ambiguous. The CDR3 contains 14 residues. CDR1 is SGHKS and CDR2 is YYEKEE in the germline V gene (reference sequence). V shed 0 bases and J shed 4 bases, with 8 bases lying between them. As DNA, the CDR3 is TGTGCCAGCAGCTTGGTGGCCGATAATCAGCCCCAGCATTTT. Translation: CASSLVADNQPQHF. The entire variable domain, with the rest obtained from reference TRBV5-5 and TRBJ1-5, is as follows: DAGVTQSPTHLIKTRGQQVTLRCSPISGHKSVSWYQQVLGQGPQFIFQYYEKEERGRGNFPDRFSARQFPNYSSELNVNALLLGDSALYLCASSLVADNQPQHFGDGTRLSIL.

This clone came up once. The rearrangement uses TRBV21-1 and TRBJ1-1. TRBV21-1 is labeled a pseudogene. This CDR3 region has 12 residues. This CDR3 reads CASSGRRTEAFF. CDR3 bases: TGTGCCAGCAGCGGGAGACGTACTGAAGCTTTCTTT.

This chain connects TRBV9 to TRBJ2-2; D call uncertain. The CDR3 totals 14 residues. Germline CDR1 SGDLS, CDR2 YYNGEE. The V and J ends lost 0 bases and 6 bases respectively, with 9 bases between them. CDR3 bases: TGTGCCAGCAGCGTAGCTGTACGAGCCGGGGAGCTGTTTTTT. Translated: CASSVAVRAGELFF.

The genes are TRBV3-1 (or the pseudogene TRBV3-2) and TRBJ2-1; 8 bases agree with TRBD2. CDR1 LGHDT and CDR2 YNNKEL come from the germline V gene (reference sequence). The CDR3 spans 16 residues. V lost 1 base, J lost 0 bases, and 2 bases stayed unmatched. This CDR3 reads CASSQVAGSSYNEQFF. The CDR3 DNA reads as TGTGCCAGCAGCCAAGTAGCGGGGAGCTCCTACAATGAGCAGTTCTTC.

V usage is TRBV5-6 and J usage is TRBJ1-6; D is unresolved. CDR1 and CDR2 (germline): SGHDT, YYEEEE. CDR3 length: 13 residues. V was clipped by 0 bases and J by 10 bases, with 8 bases between them. The CDR3 DNA follows: TGTGCCAGCAGCTTGGGGCGGGAGTCACCCCTCCACTTT. Translating it yields CASSLGRESPLHF.

This clone showed up just a few times. V and J are TRBV15 and TRBJ1-1; a weak D match, TRBD1 (6 bases). In germline, CDR1 is LNHNV, CDR2 YYDKDF (reference sequence). The CDR3 length is 14 residues. V was clipped by 6 bases and J by 5 bases, with 16 bases between them. CDR3 sequence (DNA): TGTGCCACCAGTTTCCGAAGGGGGGGGACTGAAGCTTTCTTT. Translating gives CATSFRRGGTEAFF.

The genes are TRBV21-1 and TRBJ1-6; TRBD1 is taken as the D call from the table, unchecked against the DNA. TRBV21-1 is deemed a pseudogene. The CDR3 is 19 amino acids. The DNA of the CDR3 is TGTGCCAGCCCCACGGTTACACACCGGAGTGAAGGGGCACTGTCACCCCTCCACTTT. Translated: CASPTVTHRSEGALSPLHF.

V usage is TRBV9 and J usage is TRBJ1-4; no clear D. The CDR3 covers 15 residues. From germline, CDR1 is SGDLS and CDR2 YYNGEE. V gave up 0 bases and J gave up 4 bases, with 10 bases separating them. CDR3 sequence: CASSVGGQHNEKLFF. In DNA form, the CDR3 reads TGTGCCAGCAGCGTAGGAGGGCAGCATAATGAAAAACTGTTTTTT.

This clone was observed once. The chain is built from TRBV10-3 and TRBJ1-2; D might be TRBD1 (5 bases). Germline-derived CDR1 and CDR2 are ENHRY and SYGVKD. V gave up 4 bases and J gave up 3 bases, with 15 bases separating them. The CDR3 totals 15 residues. CDR3 bases: TGTGCCATCAGTGGTGTTGGGGGGAAAGACTATGGCTACACCTTC. Amino acid sequence: CAISGVGGKDYGYTF.

The V call is TRBV9, the J call TRBJ2-1; 8 bases match TRBD1. V lost 5 bases, J lost 8 bases, and 6 bases stayed unmatched. Per germline, CDR1 SGDLS and CDR2 YYNGEE. CDR3 length: 13 residues. CDR3 in DNA: TGTGCCAGCAGGGGACAGGTATCCGATGAGCAGTTCTTC. Amino acids: CASRGQVSDEQFF.

This clone was picked up one time. The rearrangement joins TRBV27 to TRBJ1-3; D remains unclear. Trimming removed 4 bases at V and 4 bases at J, with 8 bases between. This CDR3 region has 13 residues. The germline V gene has CDR1 MNHEY and CDR2 SMNVEV (reference sequence). The CDR3 DNA sequence: TGTGCCAGCAGTTCCGGACTCGGAAACACCATATATTTT. Translation: CASSSGLGNTIYF.

The V gene is TRBV7-9, the J gene TRBJ1-1, with D perhaps matching TRBD1 (5 bases). The CDR3 sequence is 13 residues long. Per the germline V gene, CDR1 is SEHNR and CDR2 is FQNEAQ (reference sequence). The ends were cut back, 2 bases at V and 5 bases at J, with 9 bases in the middle. CDR3 coding DNA: TGTGCCAGCAGCTTATTCCAGGGTACTGAAGCTTTCTTT. Translating it yields CASSLFQGTEAFF.

This clone was picked up a small number of times. CDR3 bases: TGCGCCAGCAGCTTTTCATATAGTTCGAGTGGAAACACCATATATTTT. Translating it yields CASSFSYSSSGNTIYF. The V and J genes are TRBV5-1 and TRBJ1-3; D is ambiguous. The CDR3 spans 16 residues. In germline, CDR1 is SGHRS, CDR2 YFSETQ. V gave up 2 bases and J gave up 3 bases, with 15 bases separating them.

The chain has TRBV27 and TRBJ2-3; TRBD2 aligns across 8 bases. Germline V gene sequence: CDR1 MNHEY, CDR2 SMNVEV (reference sequence). The V segment lost 6 bases and the J segment 4 bases; nucleotides outside the gene matches: 6. This CDR3 comprises 14 residues. The CDR3 region has the DNA TGTGCCAGCAGAACAGGACTAGCTTCAGATACGCAGTATTTT. Protein product: CASRTGLASDTQYF.

The chain joins TRBV4-3 to TRBJ2-1; 8 nucleotides agree with TRBD1. J lost 10 bases, V lost 3 bases, and 8 bases had no gene match. The CDR3 loop spans 14 amino acids. Germline assignment: CDR1 LGHNA and CDR2 YSLEER. The CDR3 region has the DNA TGCGCCAGCAGCCAGGGACAGGACCTTTCGGAGCAGTTCTTC. This translates into CASSQGQDLSEQFF.

V and J are TRBV28 and TRBJ1-5; D may be TRBD1 (6 bases). The CDR3 is 13 residues long. V gave up 6 bases and J gave up 5 bases, with 11 bases separating them. In germline, CDR1 is MDHEN, CDR2 SYDVKM. CDR3 protein: CASRWGRDQPQHF. The DNA of the CDR3 is TGTGCCAGCAGATGGGGGCGAGATCAGCCCCAGCATTTT.

The chain combines TRBV14 with TRBJ2-1, with 11 bases identical to TRBD2. J was trimmed by 7 bases and V by 2 bases; bases with no gene match: 4. The V gene's germline CDR1 is SGHDN and CDR2 FVKESK. CDR3 length equals 15 residues. The DNA of the CDR3 is TGTGCCAGCAGCCAATTAGCGGGGGGGCCGAATGAGCAGTTCTTC. Translating gives CASSQLAGGPNEQFF.

This clone was found once. The CDR3 loop is CASSLTASGELFF. In nucleotides, the CDR3 is TGTGCCAGCAGTTTAACAGCCTCCGGGGAGCTGTTTTTT. The rearrangement links TRBV7-9 to TRBJ2-2; no clear D. CDR3 length: 13 amino acids. The ends were cut back, 6 bases at V and 6 bases at J, with 11 bases in the middle. Germline-derived CDR1 and CDR2 are SEHNR and FQNEAQ (reference sequence).